This is a list of T cell receptor beta chains from one sample in a study of cytomegalovirus exposure and HLA in healthy donors. Some clones are missing from TCRdb's copy, which holds only in-frame ones; the method was immunoSEQ multiplex PCR. Here the sample spans roughly 180,000 clones, 75% to 90% being singletons. The sample consisted of PBMCs. The receptors here all came from a man younger than 30 in good health and CMV-seropositive. CDR3s include the opening cysteine and the closing phenylalanine or tryptophan. Each record gives: clone size, D gene, V gene, J gene, CDR3 DNA, CDR3 protein. The D gene is left open where the match is weak. Clone sizes are given selectively: once, few, many, or a class where the clone is expanded.

clone size: few; D gene: .; V gene: TRBV5-1; J gene: TRBJ1-2; CDR3 DNA: TGCGCCAGCAGCTTCGGCGGAAACTATGGCTACACCTTC; CDR3 protein: CASSFGGNYGYTF
clone size: .; D gene: .; V gene: TRBV15; J gene: TRBJ1-1; CDR3 DNA: TGTGCCACCAGCAGAGATCACGCGGGCACTGAAGCTTTCTTT; CDR3 protein: CATSRDHAGTEAFF
clone size: .; D gene: .; V gene: TRBV15; J gene: TRBJ2-6; CDR3 DNA: TGTGCCACCAGCAGTAGGCAGGCCCCTGGGGCCAACGTCCTGACTTTC; CDR3 protein: CATSSRQAPGANVLTF
clone size: .; D gene: .; V gene: TRBV30; J gene: TRBJ1-2; CDR3 DNA: TGTGCCTGGAGGGACTATAACTATGGCTACACCTTC; CDR3 protein: CAWRDYNYGYTF
clone size: .; D gene: .; V gene: TRBV7-9; J gene: TRBJ2-7; CDR3 DNA: TGTGCCAGCAGCTTAGGCCGGGGAGGATACGAGCAGTACTTC; CDR3 protein: CASSLGRGGYEQYF
clone size: .; D gene: .; V gene: TRBV27; J gene: TRBJ2-3; CDR3 DNA: TGTGCCAGCAGTTCCTACAGGGATAGCACAGATACGCAGTATTTT; CDR3 protein: CASSSYRDSTDTQYF
clone size: .; D gene: .; V gene: TRBV6-6; J gene: TRBJ1-2; CDR3 DNA: TGTGCCAGCAGTTACTCCCCAGTAATCAACTATGGCTACACCTTC; CDR3 protein: CASSYSPVINYGYTF
clone size: .; D gene: .; V gene: TRBV5-4; J gene: TRBJ2-7; CDR3 DNA: TGTGCCAGCAGCTTGGACCGGGTGAGCTCCTACGAGCAGTACTTC; CDR3 protein: CASSLDRVSSYEQYF
clone size: .; D gene: TRBD1; V gene: TRBV4-1; J gene: TRBJ2-5; CDR3 DNA: TGCGCCAGCAGCCAGGGGACAGGGGGAACTAAAGAGACCCAGTACTTC; CDR3 protein: CASSQGTGGTKETQYF
clone size: .; D gene: .; V gene: TRBV28; J gene: TRBJ2-5; CDR3 DNA: TGTGCCAGCAGTTTAGTGTACAGGAGGGTAACTCGGGAGACCCAGTACTTC; CDR3 protein: CASSLVYRRVTRETQYF
clone size: .; D gene: TRBD2; V gene: TRBV9; J gene: TRBJ2-5; CDR3 DNA: TGTGCCAGCAGCGGGACCCGACCGGGACTAGCGGGCCAAGAGACCCAGTACTTC; CDR3 protein: CASSGTRPGLAGQETQYF
clone size: .; D gene: .; V gene: TRBV28; J gene: TRBJ2-5; CDR3 DNA: TGTGCCAGCAGTTTGGGGACACAAGAGACCCAGTACTTC; CDR3 protein: CASSLGTQETQYF
clone size: .; D gene: .; V gene: TRBV6-4; J gene: TRBJ2-7; CDR3 DNA: TGTGCCAGCAGTGACGAGGACACAAGGTCCATCTCCTACGAGCAGTACTTC; CDR3 protein: CASSDEDTRSISYEQYF
clone size: .; D gene: .; V gene: TRBV7-9; J gene: TRBJ2-3; CDR3 DNA: TGTGCCAGCAGCGAATACCCAACGGTAACTAGCACAGATACGCAGTATTTT; CDR3 protein: CASSEYPTVTSTDTQYF
clone size: .; D gene: .; V gene: TRBV7-9; J gene: TRBJ2-1; CDR3 DNA: TGTGCCAGCAGCTCGGTCCGAGACTACAATGAGCAGTTCTTC; CDR3 protein: CASSSVRDYNEQFF
clone size: .; D gene: TRBD2; V gene: TRBV7-2; J gene: TRBJ2-7; CDR3 DNA: TGTGCCAGCAGCTTGAGCGGGGTCTCCTACGAGCAGTACTTC; CDR3 protein: CASSLSGVSYEQYF
clone size: .; D gene: .; V gene: TRBV11-2; J gene: TRBJ2-1; CDR3 DNA: TGTGCCAGCAGCGCCCGTCCGCATGCGAGTGAGCAGTTCTTC; CDR3 protein: CASSARPHASEQFF
clone size: .; D gene: .; V gene: TRBV6-1; J gene: TRBJ2-5; CDR3 DNA: TGTGCCAGCAGTGAACTGGAGACCCAGTACTTC; CDR3 protein: CASSELETQYF
clone size: .; D gene: TRBD2; V gene: TRBV29-1; J gene: TRBJ2-5; CDR3 DNA: TGCAGCGTACAGACCGCTGGCTCGGTAGCGGGAGGTACCCAAGAGACCCAGTACTTC; CDR3 protein: CSVQTAGSVAGGTQETQYF
clone size: .; D gene: TRBD2; V gene: TRBV6-5; J gene: TRBJ2-3; CDR3 DNA: TGTGCCAGCGGGGGGGTTAAAGATACGCAGTATTTT; CDR3 protein: CASGGVKDTQYF
clone size: medium-sized; D gene: TRBD2; V gene: TRBV5-4; J gene: TRBJ2-7; CDR3 DNA: TGTGCCAGCAGCTTGGAGTCTAGCGGGATGTACGAGCAGTACTTC; CDR3 protein: CASSLESSGMYEQYF
clone size: .; D gene: TRBD1; V gene: TRBV5-1; J gene: TRBJ1-1; CDR3 DNA: TGCGCCAGCAGCTTAGCCAACAGGGGGCAGGACACTGAAGCTTTCTTT; CDR3 protein: CASSLANRGQDTEAFF
clone size: once; D gene: .; V gene: TRBV5-8; J gene: TRBJ2-7; CDR3 DNA: TGTGCCAGCAGCGGGGGTGGGAGGAGCTCCTACGAGCAGTACTTC; CDR3 protein: CASSGGGRSSYEQYF
clone size: .; D gene: .; V gene: TRBV27; J gene: TRBJ1-1; CDR3 DNA: TGTGCCAGCAGTTTATCCAGGGTAGAGACTGAAGCTTTCTTT; CDR3 protein: CASSLSRVETEAFF
clone size: .; D gene: .; V gene: TRBV6-1; J gene: TRBJ2-7; CDR3 DNA: TGTGCCAGCAGTGACCCCCTAGCCGGGAGCTCCTACGAGCAGTACTTC; CDR3 protein: CASSDPLAGSSYEQYF
clone size: .; D gene: TRBD1; V gene: TRBV2; J gene: TRBJ1-5; CDR3 DNA: TGTGCCAGCGGCCCGACAGGGGGTCTTCAGCCCCAGCATTTT; CDR3 protein: CASGPTGGLQPQHF
clone size: .; D gene: TRBD2; V gene: TRBV5-4; J gene: TRBJ2-1; CDR3 DNA: TGTGCCAGCAGCTTGGCCGGCGGGAGGGCCTCCAATGAGCAGTTCTTC; CDR3 protein: CASSLAGGRASNEQFF
clone size: .; D gene: .; V gene: TRBV5-6; J gene: TRBJ2-7; CDR3 DNA: TGTGCCAGCAGCTTTCGGAGCTCCTACGAGCAGTACTTC; CDR3 protein: CASSFRSSYEQYF
clone size: .; D gene: TRBD2; V gene: TRBV28; J gene: TRBJ2-7; CDR3 DNA: TGTGCCAGCAGGGCCGGGGGGAGGGACTACGAGCAGTACTTC; CDR3 protein: CASRAGGRDYEQYF
clone size: .; D gene: .; V gene: TRBV5-6; J gene: TRBJ2-1; CDR3 DNA: TGTGCCAGCAGCCAGTACAGGGCACTCTCCTACAATGAGCAGTTCTTC; CDR3 protein: CASSQYRALSYNEQFF
clone size: few; D gene: .; V gene: TRBV6-8; J gene: TRBJ2-7; CDR3 DNA: TGTGCCAGCCTCTACGAGCAGTACTTC; CDR3 protein: CASLYEQYF
clone size: few; D gene: .; V gene: TRBV29-1; J gene: TRBJ1-1; CDR3 DNA: TGCAGCGTTGAGCAACAGGCGTCGAACACTGAAGCTTTCTTT; CDR3 protein: CSVEQQASNTEAFF
clone size: .; D gene: .; V gene: TRBV4-3; J gene: TRBJ1-4; CDR3 DNA: TGCGCCAGCAGCCAAGGAACGACAGGAGAGAATGAAAAACTGTTTTTT; CDR3 protein: CASSQGTTGENEKLFF
clone size: .; D gene: .; V gene: TRBV29-1; J gene: TRBJ1-3; CDR3 DNA: TGCAGCGTTACCACCCAGGCAGGGCGTGGAAACACCATATATTTT; CDR3 protein: CSVTTQAGRGNTIYF
clone size: .; D gene: TRBD1; V gene: TRBV28; J gene: TRBJ1-2; CDR3 DNA: TGTGCCAGCAGTTCCTCAGACAGGGAGTATGGCTACACCTTC; CDR3 protein: CASSSSDREYGYTF
clone size: .; D gene: TRBD1; V gene: TRBV5-8; J gene: TRBJ2-4; CDR3 DNA: TGTGCCAGCAGCCGCCGGGACAGCAAAAACATTCAGTACTTC; CDR3 protein: CASSRRDSKNIQYF
clone size: .; D gene: TRBD1; V gene: TRBV13; J gene: TRBJ2-5; CDR3 DNA: TGTGCCAGCAGCTTAGAGGACAGGTTTGGAGTGAAGACCCAGTACTTC; CDR3 protein: CASSLEDRFGVKTQYF
clone size: .; D gene: .; V gene: TRBV28; J gene: TRBJ1-4; CDR3 DNA: TGTGCCAGCAGGCCCTCAGGGGTAACTAATGAAAAACTGTTTTTT; CDR3 protein: CASRPSGVTNEKLFF
clone size: .; D gene: .; V gene: TRBV25-1; J gene: TRBJ2-7; CDR3 DNA: TGTGCCAGCAGTCTAGCGTACGAGCAGTACTTC; CDR3 protein: CASSLAYEQYF
clone size: .; D gene: .; V gene: TRBV6-1; J gene: TRBJ2-1; CDR3 DNA: TGTGCCAGCAGTGATCTTACGGGAGCGCTAGTTGAGCAGTTCTTC; CDR3 protein: CASSDLTGALVEQFF
clone size: once; D gene: TRBD2; V gene: TRBV9; J gene: TRBJ2-3; CDR3 DNA: TGTGCCAGCAGCCCTAAGAGCGGGGGCACAGATACGCAGTATTTT; CDR3 protein: CASSPKSGGTDTQYF
clone size: .; D gene: TRBD2; V gene: TRBV15; J gene: TRBJ2-1; CDR3 DNA: TGTGCCACCAGCGGAAGGACTAGCGGGAGCGATGAGCAGTTCTTC; CDR3 protein: CATSGRTSGSDEQFF
clone size: .; D gene: TRBD1; V gene: TRBV28; J gene: TRBJ2-5; CDR3 DNA: TGTGCCAGCAATTTAGGACAGGGAGTGGCAGAGACCCAGTACTTC; CDR3 protein: CASNLGQGVAETQYF
clone size: .; D gene: TRBD2; V gene: TRBV7-2; J gene: TRBJ2-7; CDR3 DNA: TGTGCCGTACGACCCGGGACACTCCGAACCACTAGCGGGAGTAGGGAGCAGTACTTC; CDR3 protein: CAVRPGTLRTTSGSREQYF
clone size: .; D gene: .; V gene: TRBV15; J gene: TRBJ2-2; CDR3 DNA: TGTGCCACCAGCAGGCCCCGAGCCACCGGGGAGCTGTTTTTT; CDR3 protein: CATSRPRATGELFF
clone size: few; D gene: .; V gene: TRBV9; J gene: TRBJ2-5; CDR3 DNA: TGTGCCAGCAGCGTGGCGGGTGGCACCCAGTACTTC; CDR3 protein: CASSVAGGTQYF
clone size: few; D gene: TRBD1; V gene: TRBV30; J gene: TRBJ1-5; CDR3 DNA: TGTGCCTGGAGTTCGGGACAGGGAAATCAGCCCCAGCATTTT; CDR3 protein: CAWSSGQGNQPQHF
clone size: .; D gene: .; V gene: TRBV4-3; J gene: TRBJ2-1; CDR3 DNA: TGCGCCAGCAGCACCGGCGGGACAGTCTACAATGAGCAGTTCTTC; CDR3 protein: CASSTGGTVYNEQFF
clone size: .; D gene: .; V gene: TRBV28; J gene: TRBJ1-4; CDR3 DNA: TGTGCCAGCAGTTTCGGGAGGACCGAAAAACTGTTTTTT; CDR3 protein: CASSFGRTEKLFF
clone size: .; D gene: TRBD2; V gene: TRBV4-1; J gene: TRBJ2-7; CDR3 DNA: TGCGCCAGCAGTCGCGGACTAGCGAGGACCTACGAGCAGTACTTC; CDR3 protein: CASSRGLARTYEQYF
clone size: .; D gene: .; V gene: TRBV18; J gene: TRBJ2-3; CDR3 DNA: TGTGCCAGCTCCAGGACAGCTAGCACAGATACGCAGTATTTT; CDR3 protein: CASSRTASTDTQYF
clone size: .; D gene: .; V gene: TRBV9; J gene: TRBJ2-1; CDR3 DNA: TGTGCCAGCAGCCCAAGTACGGGTAGCTCCTACAATGAGCAGTTCTTC; CDR3 protein: CASSPSTGSSYNEQFF
clone size: few; D gene: TRBD1; V gene: TRBV13; J gene: TRBJ2-2; CDR3 DNA: TGTGCCAGCAGCACGACAGGGACCGGGGAGCTGTTTTTT; CDR3 protein: CASSTTGTGELFF
clone size: .; D gene: .; V gene: TRBV27; J gene: TRBJ2-1; CDR3 DNA: TGTGCCAGCAGTCCGGGACTCACGGGGAGCTCCTACAATGAGCAGTTCTTC; CDR3 protein: CASSPGLTGSSYNEQFF